The TCR beta chain under discussion was sequenced for a study of blood T cell repertoires in COVID-19. Study-level background: Sample material is recorded as cDNA or gDNA derived from T cells, B-cell-depleted T cells, or PBMCs.

There are 14 residues in the CDR3. Germline loops: CDR1 SGHRS, CDR2 YFSETQ. J gave up 5 bases and V 2 bases, and 5 bases lay outside the gene matches. Produced via immunoSEQ multiplex PCR; TCRdb's table is partial and in-frame only. This sample has fewer than 90,000 clones, with roughly nine tenths found just once. This TCR derives from a man older than 75 in a cohort sampled during active COVID-19. The specimen was peripheral blood. This rearrangement joins TRBV5-1 to TRBJ2-5; TRBD1 matches at 8 bases. CDR3 protein: CASSFGRGLETQYF. CDR3 nucleotide sequence: TGCGCCAGCAGCTTCGGCAGGGGGCTGGAGACCCAGTACTTC. Variable domain in full (rest from reference TRBV5-1 and TRBJ2-5): KAGVTQTPRYLIKTRGQQVTLSCSPISGHRSVSWYQQTPGQGLQFLFEYFSETQRNKGNFPGRFSGRQFSNSRSEMNVSTLELGDSALYLCASSFGRGLETQYFGPGTRLLVL.